This T cell receptor beta chain derives from a study of memory CD8 T cells in hepatitis C reinfection. Study-level background: After reinfection, a couple of primary-infection resolvers became chronically infected. Between 55 and 20 weeks before reinfection detection, pre-reinfection samples were drawn. Findings and limits, study-wide: Roughly five donors were too few for definitive public clonotype conclusions.

The sample's time point: pre-reinfection, 55 to 20 weeks before reinfection detection. No in vitro expansion preceded TCR sequencing of the sorted cells. Total naive CD8 T cells were sorted as viable CD3+ CD8+ CD45RO- cells from a couple of donors. With respect to this clone: Its target is not known.

Method: immunoSEQ multiplex PCR; TCRdb's copy keeps in-frame clones and lacks some. Seen here are under 60,000 clones, roughly 91% observed once, and the top ten hold around 1%. This receptor was identified in a man younger than 35 with hepatitis C virus infection. The sequencing sample was made of naive CD8+ T cells sorted from blood.

CDR3 nucleotide sequence: TGTGCCAGCAGTGAACTCCGGGACAGGGATATTGAGCAGTTCTTC. It is translated as CASSELRDRDIEQFF. The V call is TRBV6-1, the J call TRBJ2-1, with TRBD1 identical over 9 bases. The CDR3 contains 15 residues. CDR1 is MNHNS, CDR2 SASEGT, per germline. J was trimmed by 9 bases and V by 2 bases; bases with no gene match: 8.